The present entry profiles one TCR beta chain with its context. Its antigen is as yet unknown. These data belong to a study of monozygotic twins with inflammatory bowel disease. For every sample, eight separate reactions were used to make cDNA. Added by template switching were UMIs that each held a 6-nucleotide sample barcode. After re-calling the 5' RACE reads, TCRdb lists one entry per CDR3 protein, DNA absent. The table gives 310,000 or so distinct CDR3 sequences; the top ten clones make up over 2% of it. Investigators pulled total RNA out of whole blood and did not sort T cells. The germline gives CDR1 SGHRS, CDR2 YFSETQ. The CDR3 has 16 amino acids. Regarding the study as a whole: No single strong signal or clonotype associated with IBD was supported.

Sequenced sample: blood. The V and J genes are TRBV5-1 and TRBJ2-7; TCRdb designates TRBD2, a call that cannot be tested without DNA. The TCR originated in a human donor with ulcerative colitis or Crohn's disease, or a healthy co-twin of an affected twin (not recorded which). The CDR3 is CASSRRLAGGSGEQYF. The full variable domain, completed using reference TRBV5-1 and TRBJ2-7, is KAGVTQTPRYLIKTRGQQVTLSCSPISGHRSVSWYQQTPGQGLQFLFEYFSETQRNKGNFPGRFSGRQFSNSRSEMNVSTLELGDSALYLCASSRRLAGGSGEQYFGPGTRLTVT.